This TCR beta chain was recorded in a study of CD8 T cell repertoires and HIV-1 epitope variants. Assay used: immunoSEQ multiplex PCR; TCRdb lists only in-frame clones, some missing. The repertoire consists of 5,800 or so clones, with 65% to 70% occurring once and the leading ten covering around two fifths. As to this clone: The antigen remains undetermined.

The CDR3 runs 15 residues. Germline-derived CDR1 and CDR2 are SNHLY and FYNNEI. V gave up 7 bases and J gave up 4 bases; unmatched junction bases: 8. This sequence originates from a male donor with HIV. Sequencing was performed on cultured CD8+ T cells derived from PBMCs. The chain couples TRBV2 to TRBJ2-1, with 9 bases identical to TRBD2. This CDR3 reads CASNALAGLYNEQFF. Here the CDR3 DNA reads TGTGCCAGCAATGCGCTAGCGGGACTTTACAATGAGCAGTTCTTC.